Listed below are T cell receptor beta chains from one sample, sequenced in a study of CD8 T cells in Susac syndrome. TCRdb called the immunoSEQ multiplex PCR reads again in MiXCR, with one record for every CDR3 protein. The sample contains tens of thousands of distinct CDR3 sequences, 95% of which appear only once. The specimen sequenced was CD8+ T cells from PBMCs. The source is a human donor with Susac syndrome. The CDR3 runs from the conserved cysteine through the conserved F or W. D genes are given only for firm matches. Size is stated for part of the rows, as once, few or many counts, or as a class when the clone is expanded.

cdr3_nt cdr3_aa clone_size j_call v_call d_call
TGTGCCAGCGGCGCGGTGAACACTGAAGCTTTCTTT CASGAVNTEAFF . TRBJ1-1 TRBV12-3/TRBV12-4 .
TGCAGTGCTAGGGGGCAGGGGGACTTCTACGAGCAGTACTTC CSARGQGDFYEQYF . TRBJ2-7 TRBV20-1 .
TGTGCCAGCAGCTTGGGGGTCGGGCACTTGATGAGGGATACGCAGTATTTT CASSLGVGHLMRDTQYF . TRBJ2-3 TRBV5-6 .
TGTGCCAGCAGCTTAGAAGGGTTGAGCACAGATACGCAGTATTTT CASSLEGLSTDTQYF . TRBJ2-3 TRBV11-2 .
TGTGCCAGTAGTGATTATAGTCAGATGAACACCGGGGAGCTGTTTTTT CASSDYSQMNTGELFF . TRBJ2-2 TRBV19 .
TGCAGCGCCCCGGGACAGGGGATAGATACGCAGTATTTT CSAPGQGIDTQYF . TRBJ2-3 TRBV29-1 TRBD1
TGTGCCAGTCGACAGGGCCTTTACAATGAGCAGTTCTTC CASRQGLYNEQFF . TRBJ2-1 TRBV19 TRBD1
TGTGCCAGCAGTCCCCTTAATATGGGCAATCAGCCCCAGCATTTT CASSPLNMGNQPQHF . TRBJ1-5 TRBV27 .
TGTGCTAGCAGCTCCGGACAGGGAACTTACGAGCAGTACTTC CASSSGQGTYEQYF . TRBJ2-7 TRBV7-7 TRBD1
TGTGCCAGCAGTTACGGAAGCTCCTACGAGCAGTACTTC CASSYGSSYEQYF . TRBJ2-7 TRBV12-3/TRBV12-4 .
TGTGCCAGCAGTGGTTATAACGGGGACAGCCTACAAGAGACCCAGTACTTC CASSGYNGDSLQETQYF . TRBJ2-5 TRBV25-1 TRBD1
TGCAGCGTTGAACCCTTAACTAGCCAAGAGACCCAGTACTTC CSVEPLTSQETQYF . TRBJ2-5 TRBV29-1 .
TGTGCCAGCCTCCAGGGAGCCGACACTGAAGCTTTCTTT CASLQGADTEAFF . TRBJ1-1 TRBV5-6 .
TGCGCCAGCAGCCCGCTACCGGGACAGGGCCACGAGCAGTACTTC CASSPLPGQGHEQYF few TRBJ2-7 TRBV4-1 TRBD1
TGCGCCAGCAGCCAAGAGTGGGAACTAGCGGGAGGGCCGGGTCGTGAGCAGTTCTTC CASSQEWELAGGPGREQFF . TRBJ2-1 TRBV4-3 TRBD2
TGCAGTGCTAGAGTGGACCCCCCTATTGAGCAGTACTTC CSARVDPPIEQYF . TRBJ2-7 TRBV20-1 .
TGTGCCAGCTGCGGGGACAGCTACGAGCAGTACTTC CASCGDSYEQYF . TRBJ2-7 TRBV12-3/TRBV12-4 .
TGCGCCAGCAGCTTCAGCCCGGAATCGGCCAAAAACATTCAGTACTTC CASSFSPESAKNIQYF . TRBJ2-4 TRBV5-1 .
TGTGCCAGCAGTGGGGGACAGGGTGGAGAGACCCAGTACTTC CASSGGQGGETQYF . TRBJ2-5 TRBV25-1 TRBD1
TGTGCCACCAGCGGCGACAGGGAGTGGACTGAAGCTTTCTTT CATSGDREWTEAFF . TRBJ1-1 TRBV15 TRBD1
TGTGCCAGCAGGGACCCGGGGGAGGGTGAAGCTTTCTTT CASRDPGEGEAFF . TRBJ1-1 TRBV25-1 .
TGTGCCAGCAGCGGGACTAGCGGGAGGAACGAGCAGTACTTC CASSGTSGRNEQYF . TRBJ2-7 TRBV9 TRBD2
TGTGCCACCAGTGATGAACTAGCGGGAATCGATGAGCAGTTCTTC CATSDELAGIDEQFF . TRBJ2-1 TRBV24-1 TRBD2
TGCGCCAGCAGCACGGACAGGGTATTCCCCTACGAGCAGTACTTC CASSTDRVFPYEQYF . TRBJ2-7 TRBV5-1 TRBD1
TGCGCCAGCAGCCCCCCCGTGTCTGGGTTCGATGAGCAGTTCTTC CASSPPVSGFDEQFF . TRBJ2-1 TRBV4-1 .
TGTGCCAGCAGCTTGGCCGTTAACGGTGAGCAGTTCTTC CASSLAVNGEQFF . TRBJ2-1 TRBV5-6 .
TGTGCCAGCAGTGACTACAGGTTCGGGTACGAGCAGTACTTC CASSDYRFGYEQYF . TRBJ2-7 TRBV25-1 .
TGTGCCAGCAGTCCCGTGACAGGGGGCTACTACGAGCAGTACTTC CASSPVTGGYYEQYF once TRBJ2-7 TRBV27 TRBD1
TGCGCCAGCAGCCAAGATACGGTCGTAAGCTCCTACAATGAGCAGTTCTTC CASSQDTVVSSYNEQFF . TRBJ2-1 TRBV4-1 .
TGCAGCGTGACTAGCGGAGAGAACATTCAGTACTTC CSVTSGENIQYF . TRBJ2-4 TRBV29-1 TRBD2
TGTGCCAGCAGCTTGCAGGGGAGCACTGAAGCTTTCTTT CASSLQGSTEAFF . TRBJ1-1 TRBV5-6 .
TGTGCCTGGAGTGTTTTAGGGACTGGGGCCAACGTCCTGACTTTC CAWSVLGTGANVLTF . TRBJ2-6 TRBV30 .